This T cell receptor beta chain was sequenced in a study of cytomegalovirus exposure and HLA in healthy donors. V dropped 4 bases and J dropped 6; count of bases not matched to a gene: 8. Germline values: CDR1 SGHAT, CDR2 FQNNGV. The CDR3 covers 14 residues. General observations from the study: Reportedly, cytomegalovirus status was diagnosed with high sensitivity and specificity.

60 Vbeta and 13 Jbeta primers were used in PCR. In the original processing: In a later analysis, the count reached 74 million or so unique TCR beta chains, with roughly 9.9 million shared. Using immunoSEQ multiplex PCR, the repertoire was profiled, and TCRdb retains in-frame clones only, with some absent. From that table come the V and J calls and clone size; the DNA was used to work out D and trimming. The repertoire has approximately 170,000 clones, under 80% of them found once; the top ten carry under 3%. This clone was counted a few times. Its antigen is not known. V is TRBV11-2 and J is TRBJ2-7; the match to TRBD2 covers 8 bases. This clonotype originated in a man between 35 and 55 years old in good health and CMV-seronegative. The material sequenced was PBMCs. The CDR3 is CASSWGSREGEQYF. The CDR3 DNA reads as TGTGCCAGCAGCTGGGGGAGCCGGGAGGGCGAGCAGTACTTC. The variable domain in full, with the rest retrieved from reference TRBV11-2 and TRBJ2-7, is EAGVAQSPRYKIIEKRQSVAFWCNPISGHATLYWYQQILGQGPKLLIQFQNNGVVDDSQLPKDRFSAERLKGVDSTLKIQPAKLEDSAVYLCASSWGSREGEQYFGPGTRLTVT.